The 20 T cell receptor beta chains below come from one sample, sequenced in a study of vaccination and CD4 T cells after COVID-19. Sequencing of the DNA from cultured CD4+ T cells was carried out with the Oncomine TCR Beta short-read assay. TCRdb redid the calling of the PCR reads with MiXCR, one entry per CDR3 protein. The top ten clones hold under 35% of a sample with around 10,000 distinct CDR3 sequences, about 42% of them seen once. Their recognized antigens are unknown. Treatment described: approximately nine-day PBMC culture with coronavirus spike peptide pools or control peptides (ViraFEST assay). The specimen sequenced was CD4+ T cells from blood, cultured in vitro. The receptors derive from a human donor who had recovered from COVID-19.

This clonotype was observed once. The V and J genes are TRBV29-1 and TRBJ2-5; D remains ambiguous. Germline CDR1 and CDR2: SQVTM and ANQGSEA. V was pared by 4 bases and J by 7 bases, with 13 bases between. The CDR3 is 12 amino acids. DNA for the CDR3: TGCAGCGTTGTGACTTCCGCCGCGACCCAGTACTTC. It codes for CSVVTSAATQYF.

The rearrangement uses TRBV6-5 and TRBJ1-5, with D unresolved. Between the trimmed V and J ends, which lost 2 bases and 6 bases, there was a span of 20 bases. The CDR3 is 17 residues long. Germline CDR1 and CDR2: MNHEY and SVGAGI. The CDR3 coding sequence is TGTGCCAGCAGTTACGACCCGGTCGGGAGGATCGGTCAGCCCCAGCATTTT. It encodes CASSYDPVGRIGQPQHF.

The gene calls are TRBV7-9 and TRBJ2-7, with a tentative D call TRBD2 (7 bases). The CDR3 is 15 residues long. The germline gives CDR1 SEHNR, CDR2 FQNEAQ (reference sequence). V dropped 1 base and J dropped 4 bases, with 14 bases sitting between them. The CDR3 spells CASSLVSGGEYEQYF. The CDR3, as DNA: TGTGCCAGCAGCTTAGTGTCGGGGGGCGAGTACGAGCAGTACTTC. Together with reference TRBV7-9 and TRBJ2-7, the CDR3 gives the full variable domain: DTGVSQNPRHKITKRGQNVTFRCDPISEHNRLYWYRQTLGQGPEFLTYFQNEAQLEKSRLLSDRFSAERPKGSFSTLEIQRTEQGDSAMYLCASSLVSGGEYEQYFGPGTRLTVT.

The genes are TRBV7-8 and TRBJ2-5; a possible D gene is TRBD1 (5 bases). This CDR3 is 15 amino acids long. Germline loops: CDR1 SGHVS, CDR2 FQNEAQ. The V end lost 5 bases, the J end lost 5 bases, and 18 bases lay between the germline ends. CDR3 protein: CASSRPRLGVETQYF. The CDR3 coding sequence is TGTGCCAGCAGCCGGCCTCGGCTAGGGGTGGAGACCCAGTACTTC.

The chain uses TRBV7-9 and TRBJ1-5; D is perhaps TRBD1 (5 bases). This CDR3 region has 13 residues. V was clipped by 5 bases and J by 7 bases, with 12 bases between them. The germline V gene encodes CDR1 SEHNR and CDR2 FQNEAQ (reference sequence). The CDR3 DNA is TGTGCCAGCAGCCTTCAGGGAGGGCAGCCCCAGCATTTT. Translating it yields CASSLQGGQPQHF.

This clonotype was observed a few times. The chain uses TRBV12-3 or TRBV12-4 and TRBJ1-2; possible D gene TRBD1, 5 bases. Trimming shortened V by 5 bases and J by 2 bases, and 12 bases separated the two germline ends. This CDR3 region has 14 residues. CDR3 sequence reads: CASSGGSSNYGYTF. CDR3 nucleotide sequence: TGTGCCAGCAGTGGGGGATCGAGCAACTATGGCTACACCTTC.

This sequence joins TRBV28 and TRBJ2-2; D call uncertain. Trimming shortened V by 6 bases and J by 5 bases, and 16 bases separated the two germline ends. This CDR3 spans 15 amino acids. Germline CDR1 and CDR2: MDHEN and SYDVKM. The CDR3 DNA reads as TGTGCCAGCAGGTTCCGAGGTCTCGGGACCGGGGAGCTGTTTTTT. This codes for CASRFRGLGTGELFF.

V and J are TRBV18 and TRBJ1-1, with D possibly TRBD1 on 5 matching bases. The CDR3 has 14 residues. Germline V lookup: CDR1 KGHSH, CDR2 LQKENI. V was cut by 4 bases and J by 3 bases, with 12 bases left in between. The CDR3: CASSRTQVDTEAFF. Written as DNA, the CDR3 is TGTGCCAGCTCACGCACACAGGTGGACACTGAAGCTTTCTTT.

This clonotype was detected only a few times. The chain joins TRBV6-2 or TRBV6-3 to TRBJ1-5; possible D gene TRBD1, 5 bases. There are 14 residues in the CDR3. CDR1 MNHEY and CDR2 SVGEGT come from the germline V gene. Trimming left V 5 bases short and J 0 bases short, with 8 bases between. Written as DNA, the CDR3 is TGTGCCAGCAGTGAGGGACTTAGCAATCAGCCCCAGCATTTT. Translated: CASSEGLSNQPQHF.

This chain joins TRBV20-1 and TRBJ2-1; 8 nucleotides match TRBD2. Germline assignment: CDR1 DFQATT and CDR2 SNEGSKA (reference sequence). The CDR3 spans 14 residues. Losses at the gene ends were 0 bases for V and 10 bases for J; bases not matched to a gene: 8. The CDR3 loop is CSARDGEGLEEQFF. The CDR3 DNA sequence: TGCAGTGCTAGAGATGGGGAGGGACTAGAGGAGCAGTTCTTC.

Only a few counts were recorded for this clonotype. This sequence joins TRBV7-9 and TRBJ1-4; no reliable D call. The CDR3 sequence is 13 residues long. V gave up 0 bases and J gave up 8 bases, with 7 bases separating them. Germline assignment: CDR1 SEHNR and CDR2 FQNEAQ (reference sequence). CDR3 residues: CASSLAGWEKLFF. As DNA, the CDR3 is TGTGCCAGCAGCTTAGCGGGGTGGGAAAAACTGTTTTTT. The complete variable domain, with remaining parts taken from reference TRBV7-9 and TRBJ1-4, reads DTGVSQNPRHKITKRGQNVTFRCDPISEHNRLYWYRQTLGQGPEFLTYFQNEAQLEKSRLLSDRFSAERPKGSFSTLEIQRTEQGDSAMYLCASSLAGWEKLFFGSGTQLSVL.

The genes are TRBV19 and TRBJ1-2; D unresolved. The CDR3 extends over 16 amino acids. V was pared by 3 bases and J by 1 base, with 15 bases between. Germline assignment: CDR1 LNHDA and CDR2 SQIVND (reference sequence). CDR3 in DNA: TGTGCCAGTAGTATGAGTGGAAGACGTCTTAACTATGGCTACACCTTC. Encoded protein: CASSMSGRRLNYGYTF.

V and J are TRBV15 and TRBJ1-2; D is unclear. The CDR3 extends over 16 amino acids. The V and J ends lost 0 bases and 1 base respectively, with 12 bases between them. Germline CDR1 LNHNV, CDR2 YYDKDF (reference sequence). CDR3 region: CATSRDVGRNNYGYTF. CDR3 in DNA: TGTGCCACCAGCAGAGATGTAGGCAGGAATAACTATGGCTACACCTTC.

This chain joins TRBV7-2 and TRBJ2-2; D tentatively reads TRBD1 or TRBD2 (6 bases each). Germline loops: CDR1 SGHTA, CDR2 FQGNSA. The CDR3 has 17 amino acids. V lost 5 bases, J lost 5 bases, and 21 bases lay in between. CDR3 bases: TGTGCCAGCAGCCGTCCTGGGGGCGGGGCGACAACCGGGGAGCTGTTTTTT. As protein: CASSRPGGGATTGELFF.

CDR3 coding DNA: TGTGCCAGCAGCTTAGTCATAAGTCAAGAGACCCAGTACTTC. It translates to CASSLVISQETQYF. The chain links TRBV7-8 to TRBJ2-5; D call uncertain. The CDR3 contains 14 residues. V gave up 1 base and J gave up 2 bases, with 8 bases separating them. Germline-derived CDR1 and CDR2 are SGHVS and FQNEAQ.

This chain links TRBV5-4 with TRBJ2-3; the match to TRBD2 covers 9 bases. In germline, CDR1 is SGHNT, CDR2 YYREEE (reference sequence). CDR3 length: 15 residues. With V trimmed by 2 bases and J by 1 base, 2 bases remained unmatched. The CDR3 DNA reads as TGTGCCAGCAGCTTAAGGACTAGCGGCACAGATACGCAGTATTTT. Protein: CASSLRTSGTDTQYF.

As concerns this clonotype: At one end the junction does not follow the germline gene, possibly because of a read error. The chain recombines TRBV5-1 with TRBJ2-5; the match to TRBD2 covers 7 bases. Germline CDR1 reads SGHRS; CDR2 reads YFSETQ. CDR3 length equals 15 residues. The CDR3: CASSFSGDRGETQHF. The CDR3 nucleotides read TGCGCCAGCAGCTTTAGTGGAGATCGGGGGGAGACCCAGCACTTC.

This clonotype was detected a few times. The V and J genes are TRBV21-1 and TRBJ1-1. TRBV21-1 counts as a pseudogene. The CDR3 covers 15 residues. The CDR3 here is CASSKAPHSNTEAFF. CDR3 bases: TGTGCCAGCAGCAAAGCGCCTCACTCTAACACTGAAGCTTTCTTT.

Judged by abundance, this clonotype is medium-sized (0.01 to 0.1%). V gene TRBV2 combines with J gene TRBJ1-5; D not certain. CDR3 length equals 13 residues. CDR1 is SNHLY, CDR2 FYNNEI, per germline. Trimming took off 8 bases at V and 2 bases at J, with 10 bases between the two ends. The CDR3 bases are TGTGCCAGCCGGAGTTCGGGCAATCAGCCCCAGCATTTT. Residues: CASRSSGNQPQHF.

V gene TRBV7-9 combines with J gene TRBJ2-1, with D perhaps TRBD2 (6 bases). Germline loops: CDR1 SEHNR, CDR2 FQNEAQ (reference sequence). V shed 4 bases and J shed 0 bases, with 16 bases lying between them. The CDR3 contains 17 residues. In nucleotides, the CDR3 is TGTGCCAGCAGCTCGGCGGGTAGCGGAAGCTCCTACAATGAGCAGTTCTTC. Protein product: CASSSAGSGSSYNEQFF.